The clone carrying this TCR beta chain was observed many times. The germline V gene has CDR1 MNHEY and CDR2 SVGAGI. The CDR3 length is 12 residues. V lost 6 bases and J lost 7, with 7 bases in between. MiXCR, run by TCRdb on the RT-PCR reads, gives a single entry per CDR3 protein. The sample holds hundreds of thousands of distinct CDR3 sequences, 13% to 15% seen once. This clonotype was obtained from a female donor in good health, serving as a healthy control. The specimen sequenced was memory CD4+ T cells from blood. The chain links TRBV6-5 to TRBJ1-6; D is unclear. The CDR3 loop is CASREGNSPLHF. CDR3 nucleotide sequence: TGTGCCAGCAGGGAGGGAAATTCACCCCTCCACTTT.